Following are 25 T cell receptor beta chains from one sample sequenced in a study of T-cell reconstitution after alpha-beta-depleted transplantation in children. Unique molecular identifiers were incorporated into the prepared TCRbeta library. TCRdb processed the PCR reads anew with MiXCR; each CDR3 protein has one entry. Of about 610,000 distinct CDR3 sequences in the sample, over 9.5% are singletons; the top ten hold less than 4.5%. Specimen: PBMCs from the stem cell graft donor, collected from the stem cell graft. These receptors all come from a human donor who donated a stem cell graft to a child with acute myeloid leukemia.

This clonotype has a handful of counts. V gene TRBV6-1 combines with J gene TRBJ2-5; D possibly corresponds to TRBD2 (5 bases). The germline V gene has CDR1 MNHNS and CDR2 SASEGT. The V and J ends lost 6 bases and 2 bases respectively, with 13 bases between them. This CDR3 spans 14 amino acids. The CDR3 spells CASSPDWGQETQYF. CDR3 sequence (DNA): TGTGCCAGCAGCCCGGACTGGGGACAAGAGACCCAGTACTTC.

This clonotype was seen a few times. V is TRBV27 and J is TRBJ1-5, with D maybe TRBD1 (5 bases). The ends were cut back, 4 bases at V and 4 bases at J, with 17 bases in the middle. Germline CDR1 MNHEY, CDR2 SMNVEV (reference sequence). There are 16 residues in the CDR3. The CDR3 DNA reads TGTGCCAGCAGTTCCCACATGGGGGTAGCAAATCAGCCCCAGCATTTT. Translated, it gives CASSSHMGVANQPQHF.

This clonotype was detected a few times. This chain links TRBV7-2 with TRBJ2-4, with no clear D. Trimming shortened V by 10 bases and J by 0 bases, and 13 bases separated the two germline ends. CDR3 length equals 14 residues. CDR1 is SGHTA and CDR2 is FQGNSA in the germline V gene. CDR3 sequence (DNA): TGTGCCAATGCCCTTTGGCTAGCCAAAAACATTCAGTACTTC. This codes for CANALWLAKNIQYF.

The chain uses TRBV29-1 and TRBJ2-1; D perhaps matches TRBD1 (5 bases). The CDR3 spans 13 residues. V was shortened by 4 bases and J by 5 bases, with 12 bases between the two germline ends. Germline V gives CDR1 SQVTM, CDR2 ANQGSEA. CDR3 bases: TGCAGCGTTGGCCAGGGTGGAAACAATGAGCAGTTCTTC. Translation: CSVGQGGNNEQFF.

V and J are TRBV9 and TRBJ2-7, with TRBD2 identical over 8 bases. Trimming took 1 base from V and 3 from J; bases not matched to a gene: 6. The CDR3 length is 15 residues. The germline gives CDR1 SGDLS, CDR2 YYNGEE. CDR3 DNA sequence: TGTGCCAGCAGCGTATCAGCGGGAGTGTACTACGAGCAGTACTTC. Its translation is CASSVSAGVYYEQYF.

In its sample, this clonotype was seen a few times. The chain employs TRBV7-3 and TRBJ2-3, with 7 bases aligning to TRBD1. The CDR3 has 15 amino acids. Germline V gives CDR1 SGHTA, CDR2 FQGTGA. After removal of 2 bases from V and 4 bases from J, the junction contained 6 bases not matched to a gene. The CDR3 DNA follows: TGTGCCAGCAGCTTAGGCCACAGGGGTTCAGATACGCAGTATTTT. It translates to CASSLGHRGSDTQYF.

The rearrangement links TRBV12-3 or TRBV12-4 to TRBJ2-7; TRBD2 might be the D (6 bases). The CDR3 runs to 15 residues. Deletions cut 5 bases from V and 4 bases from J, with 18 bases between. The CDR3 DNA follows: TGTGCCAGCAGTACCCGGACTATCCGTGTATACGAGCAGTACTTC. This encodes CASSTRTIRVYEQYF.

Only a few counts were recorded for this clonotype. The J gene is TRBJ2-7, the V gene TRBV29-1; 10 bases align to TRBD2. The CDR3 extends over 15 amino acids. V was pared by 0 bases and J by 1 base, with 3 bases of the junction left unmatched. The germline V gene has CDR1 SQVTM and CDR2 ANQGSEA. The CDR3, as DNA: TGCAGCGTTGAAGATCTAGCGGGGGATTCCTACGAGCAGTACTTC. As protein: CSVEDLAGDSYEQYF.

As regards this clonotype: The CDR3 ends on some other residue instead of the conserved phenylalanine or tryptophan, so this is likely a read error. CDR3 in DNA: TGTGCCAGCAGTTACAGGGCTGGCAATCAGCCCCAGCATTAT. It translates to CASSYRAGNQPQHY. The chain uses TRBV6-5 and TRBJ1-5; D gene ambiguous. Trimming removed 2 bases from V and 2 bases from J, with 7 bases in between. In germline, CDR1 is MNHEY, CDR2 SVGAGI. This CDR3 is 14 amino acids long.

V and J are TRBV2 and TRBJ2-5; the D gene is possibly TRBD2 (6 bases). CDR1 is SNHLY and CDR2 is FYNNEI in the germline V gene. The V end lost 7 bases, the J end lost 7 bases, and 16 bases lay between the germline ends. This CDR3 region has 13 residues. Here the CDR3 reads CASKKGLGGTQYF. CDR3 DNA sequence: TGTGCCAGCAAAAAGGGACTGGGAGGGACCCAGTACTTC.

CDR3 nucleotides: TGCGCCAGCAGCTGGACAGGGGCTATCTCTGGGGCCAACGTCCTGACTTTC. Residues: CASSWTGAISGANVLTF. V is TRBV5-1 and J is TRBJ2-6; TRBD1 matches 9 bases. CDR3 length: 17 residues. Germline loops: CDR1 SGHRS, CDR2 YFSETQ. Losses at the gene ends were 3 bases for V and 0 bases for J; bases not matched to a gene: 4.

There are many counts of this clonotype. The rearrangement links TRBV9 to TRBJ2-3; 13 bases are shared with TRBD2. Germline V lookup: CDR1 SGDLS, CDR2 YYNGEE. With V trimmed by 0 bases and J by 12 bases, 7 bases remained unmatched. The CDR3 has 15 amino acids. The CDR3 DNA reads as TGTGCCAGCAGCGTAGTAGGACTAGCGGGAGAGGTTCAGTATTTT. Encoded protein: CASSVVGLAGEVQYF.

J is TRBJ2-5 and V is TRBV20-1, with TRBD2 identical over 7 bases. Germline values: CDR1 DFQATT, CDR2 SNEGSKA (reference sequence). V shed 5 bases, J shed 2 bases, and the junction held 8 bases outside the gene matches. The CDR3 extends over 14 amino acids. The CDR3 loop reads CSAPASGLQETQYF. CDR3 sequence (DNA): TGCAGTGCTCCGGCTAGCGGTTTACAAGAGACCCAGTACTTC.

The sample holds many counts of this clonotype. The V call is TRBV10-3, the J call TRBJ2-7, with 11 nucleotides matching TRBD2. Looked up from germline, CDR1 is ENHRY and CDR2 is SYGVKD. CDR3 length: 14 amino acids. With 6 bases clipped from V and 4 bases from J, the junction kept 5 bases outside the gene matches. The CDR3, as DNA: TGTGCCATCAGAGGGACTAGCGGAAATTACGAGCAGTACTTC. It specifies CAIRGTSGNYEQYF.

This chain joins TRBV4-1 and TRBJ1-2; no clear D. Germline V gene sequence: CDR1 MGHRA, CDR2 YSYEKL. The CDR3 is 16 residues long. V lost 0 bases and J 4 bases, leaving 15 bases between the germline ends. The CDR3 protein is CASSQDAGRTVYGYTF. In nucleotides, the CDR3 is TGCGCCAGCAGCCAAGACGCAGGACGAACAGTCTATGGCTACACCTTC.

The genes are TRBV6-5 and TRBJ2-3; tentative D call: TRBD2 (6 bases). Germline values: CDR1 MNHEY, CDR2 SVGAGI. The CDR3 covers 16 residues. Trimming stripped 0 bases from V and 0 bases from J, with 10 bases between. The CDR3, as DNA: TGTGCCAGCAGTTACTCGGGCGGGGCGAGCACAGATACGCAGTATTTT. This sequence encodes CASSYSGGASTDTQYF.

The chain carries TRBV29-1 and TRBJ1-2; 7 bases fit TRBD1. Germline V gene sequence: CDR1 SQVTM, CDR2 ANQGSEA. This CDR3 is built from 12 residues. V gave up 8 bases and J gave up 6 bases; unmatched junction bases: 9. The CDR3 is CSIGPTGDGYTF. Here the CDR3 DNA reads TGCAGCATAGGTCCAACAGGGGATGGCTACACCTTC.

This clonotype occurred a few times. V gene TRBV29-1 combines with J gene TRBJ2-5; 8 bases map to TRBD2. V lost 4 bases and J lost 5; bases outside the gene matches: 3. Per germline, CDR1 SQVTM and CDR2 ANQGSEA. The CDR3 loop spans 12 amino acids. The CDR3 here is CSVVGRDETQYF. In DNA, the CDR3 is TGCAGCGTTGTCGGGAGGGACGAGACCCAGTACTTC.

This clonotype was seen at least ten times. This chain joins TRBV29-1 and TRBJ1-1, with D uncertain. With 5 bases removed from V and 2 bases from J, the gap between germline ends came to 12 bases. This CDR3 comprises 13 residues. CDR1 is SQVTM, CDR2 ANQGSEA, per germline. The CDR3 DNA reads TGCAGCGTTTACGACCAGATAAACACTGAAGCTTTCTTT. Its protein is CSVYDQINTEAFF.

The CDR3 here is CASSLGVSGLPGTGELFF. The DNA of the CDR3 is TGTGCCAGCAGCCTAGGGGTTAGCGGACTACCGGGCACCGGGGAGCTGTTTTTT. V gene TRBV9 combines with J gene TRBJ2-2; D might be TRBD2 (6 bases). The CDR3 is made up of 18 amino acids. CDR1 and CDR2 from the germline V gene are SGDLS and YYNGEE. V gave up 4 bases and J gave up 4 bases, with 23 bases separating them.

The CDR3 DNA reads TGTGCCAGCAGTCCGGGACAGGTCTTTAACTATGGCTACACCTTC. Its translation is CASSPGQVFNYGYTF. The chain combines TRBV14 with TRBJ1-2; 8 nucleotides align to TRBD1. The V gene end was trimmed by 6 bases and the J gene end by 1 base; junction bases not matched to a gene: 7. CDR1 is SGHDN and CDR2 is FVKESK in the germline V gene. The CDR3 covers 15 residues.

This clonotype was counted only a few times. CDR3 sequence reads: CSATYRGRETQYF. Written as DNA, the CDR3 is TGCAGTGCTACATACAGGGGGCGAGAGACCCAGTACTTC. J is TRBJ2-5 and V is TRBV20-1, with TRBD1 matching over 9 bases. After removal of 4 bases from V and 4 bases from J, the junction contained 4 bases not matched to a gene. Germline CDR1 DFQATT, CDR2 SNEGSKA (reference sequence). The CDR3 loop spans 13 amino acids.

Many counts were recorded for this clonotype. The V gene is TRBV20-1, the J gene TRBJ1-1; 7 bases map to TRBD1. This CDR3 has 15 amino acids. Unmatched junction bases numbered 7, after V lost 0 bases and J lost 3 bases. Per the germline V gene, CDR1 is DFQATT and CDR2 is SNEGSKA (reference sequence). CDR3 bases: TGCAGTGCTAGAGAGACAGGGAGGGATTACACTGAAGCTTTCTTT. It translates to CSARETGRDYTEAFF.

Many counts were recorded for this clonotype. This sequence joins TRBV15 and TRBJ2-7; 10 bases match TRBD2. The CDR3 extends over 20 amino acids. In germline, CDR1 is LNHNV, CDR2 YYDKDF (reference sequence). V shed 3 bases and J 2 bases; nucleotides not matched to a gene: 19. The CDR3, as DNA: TGTGCCACCAGCAGCCCGGGGGCTAGCGGGAGATTGCACTCGACCTACGAGCAGTACTTC. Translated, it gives CATSSPGASGRLHSTYEQYF.

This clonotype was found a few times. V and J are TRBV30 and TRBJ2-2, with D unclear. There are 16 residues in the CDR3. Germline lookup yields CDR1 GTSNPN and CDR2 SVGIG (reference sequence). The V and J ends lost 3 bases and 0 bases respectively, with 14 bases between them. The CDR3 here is CAWSRKGNANTGELFF. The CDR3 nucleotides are TGTGCCTGGAGCCGGAAAGGGAACGCGAACACCGGGGAGCTGTTTTTT.